This TCR beta chain was identified in a study of blood T cell repertoires in COVID-19. Trimming removed 3 bases at V and 0 bases at J, with 18 bases between. Germline V gene data show CDR1 as MNHEY and CDR2 as SMNVEV (reference sequence). This CDR3 has 18 residues. Assay: immunoSEQ multiplex PCR; the TCRdb copy retains only in-frame clones and omits some. In the table there are hundreds of thousands of clones, 90% of which are singletons. The genes are TRBV27 and TRBJ1-5; D gene unclear. The TCR sequence derives from a woman in her late teens or twenties with acute COVID-19. The sequenced sample was PBMCs or T cells enriched from blood (not recorded which). The CDR3 is CASSFILGAPYSNQPQHF. The CDR3 coding sequence is TGTGCCAGCAGTTTTATTTTAGGAGCCCCTTATAGCAATCAGCCCCAGCATTTT.